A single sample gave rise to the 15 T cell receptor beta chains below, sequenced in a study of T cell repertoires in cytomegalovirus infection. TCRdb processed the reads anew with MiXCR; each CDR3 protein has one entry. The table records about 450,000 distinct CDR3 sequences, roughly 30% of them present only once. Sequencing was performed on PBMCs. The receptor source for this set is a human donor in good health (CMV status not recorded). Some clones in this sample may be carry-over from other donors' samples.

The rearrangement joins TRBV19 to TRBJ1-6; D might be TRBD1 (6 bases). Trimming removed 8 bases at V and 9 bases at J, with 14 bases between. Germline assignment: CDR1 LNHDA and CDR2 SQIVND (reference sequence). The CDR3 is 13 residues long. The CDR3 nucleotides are TGTGCCAGTCAGGGGAGCACCGGTTCACCCCTCCACTTT. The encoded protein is CASQGSTGSPLHF. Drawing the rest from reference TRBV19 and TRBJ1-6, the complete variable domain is DGGITQSPKYLFRKEGQNVTLSCEQNLNHDAMYWYRQDPGQGLRLIYYSQIVNDFQKGDIAEGYSVSREKKESFPLTVTSAQKNPTAFYLCASQGSTGSPLHFGNGTRLTVT.

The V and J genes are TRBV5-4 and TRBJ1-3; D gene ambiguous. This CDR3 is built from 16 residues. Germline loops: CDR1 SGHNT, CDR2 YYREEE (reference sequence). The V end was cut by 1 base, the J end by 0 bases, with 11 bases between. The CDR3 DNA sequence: TGTGCCAGCAGCTTGTATCCCGAGTTCTCTGGAAACACCATATATTTT. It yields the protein CASSLYPEFSGNTIYF.

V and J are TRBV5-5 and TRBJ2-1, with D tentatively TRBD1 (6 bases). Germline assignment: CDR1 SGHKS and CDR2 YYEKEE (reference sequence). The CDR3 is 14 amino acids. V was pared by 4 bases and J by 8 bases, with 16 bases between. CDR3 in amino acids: CASSHWTAPDEQFF. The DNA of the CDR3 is TGTGCCAGCAGCCATTGGACAGCGCCCGATGAGCAGTTCTTC.

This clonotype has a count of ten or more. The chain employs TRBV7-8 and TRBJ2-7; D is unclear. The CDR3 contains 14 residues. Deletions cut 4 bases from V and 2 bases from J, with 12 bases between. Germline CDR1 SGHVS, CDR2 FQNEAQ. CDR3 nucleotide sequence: TGTGCCAGCAGCTCCCCATTCGACCCCTACGAGCAGTACTTC. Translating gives CASSSPFDPYEQYF.

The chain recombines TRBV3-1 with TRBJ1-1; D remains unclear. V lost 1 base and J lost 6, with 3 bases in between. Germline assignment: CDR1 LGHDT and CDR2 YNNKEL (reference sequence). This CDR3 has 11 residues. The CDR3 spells CASSQASEAFF. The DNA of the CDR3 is TGTGCCAGCAGCCAAGCCTCTGAAGCTTTCTTT. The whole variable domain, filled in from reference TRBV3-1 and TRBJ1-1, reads DTAVSQTPKYLVTQMGNDKSIKCEQNLGHDTMYWYKQDSKKFLKIMFSYNNKELIINETVPNRFSPKSPDKAHLNLHINSLELGDSAVYFCASSQASEAFFGQGTRLTVV.

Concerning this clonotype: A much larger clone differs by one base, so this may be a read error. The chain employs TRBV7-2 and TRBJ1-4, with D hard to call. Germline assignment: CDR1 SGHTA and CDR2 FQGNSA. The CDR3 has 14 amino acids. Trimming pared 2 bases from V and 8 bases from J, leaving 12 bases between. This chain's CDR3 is CASSLYTWREKLFF. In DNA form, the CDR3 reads TGTGCCAGCAGCTTATATACATGGCGGGAAAAACTGTTTTTT.

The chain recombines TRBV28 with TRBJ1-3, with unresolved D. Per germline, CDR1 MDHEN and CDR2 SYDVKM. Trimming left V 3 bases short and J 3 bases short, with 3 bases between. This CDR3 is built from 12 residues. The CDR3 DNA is TGTGCCAGCAGTTTGTTTGGAAACACCATATATTTT. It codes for CASSLFGNTIYF.

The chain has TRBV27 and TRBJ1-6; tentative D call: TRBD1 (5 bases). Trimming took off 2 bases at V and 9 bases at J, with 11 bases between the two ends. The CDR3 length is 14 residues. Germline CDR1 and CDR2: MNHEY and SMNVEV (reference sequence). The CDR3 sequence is CASSLPGSGSPLHF. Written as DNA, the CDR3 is TGTGCCAGCAGTTTACCAGGGTCCGGTTCACCCCTCCACTTT.

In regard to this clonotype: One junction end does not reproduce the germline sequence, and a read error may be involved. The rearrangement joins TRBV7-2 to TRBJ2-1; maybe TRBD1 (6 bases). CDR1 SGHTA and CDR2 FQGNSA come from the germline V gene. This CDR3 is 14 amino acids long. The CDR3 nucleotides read TGTGCCAGCAGCTTAGGGACAGTGAACAATGAGAAGTTCTTC. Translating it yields CASSLGTVNNEKFF. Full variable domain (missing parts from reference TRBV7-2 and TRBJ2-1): GAGVSQSPSNKVTEKGKDVELRCDPISGHTALYWYRQSLGQGLEFLIYFQGNSAPDKSGLPSDRFSAERTGGSVSTLTIQRTQQEDSAVYLCASSLGTVNNEKFFGPGTRLTVL.

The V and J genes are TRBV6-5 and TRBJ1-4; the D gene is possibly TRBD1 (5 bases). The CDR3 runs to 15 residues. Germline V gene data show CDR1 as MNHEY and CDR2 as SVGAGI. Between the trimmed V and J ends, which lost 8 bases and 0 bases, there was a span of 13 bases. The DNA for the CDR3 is TGTGCCAGCGGCGGGACCGACGCAACTAATGAAAAACTGTTTTTT. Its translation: CASGGTDATNEKLFF.

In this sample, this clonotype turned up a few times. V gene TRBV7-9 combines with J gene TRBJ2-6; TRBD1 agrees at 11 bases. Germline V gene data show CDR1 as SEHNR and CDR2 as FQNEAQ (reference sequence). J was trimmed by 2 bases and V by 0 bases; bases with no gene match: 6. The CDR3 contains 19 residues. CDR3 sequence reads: CASSLAVGQGVAGANVLTF. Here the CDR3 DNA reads TGTGCCAGCAGCTTAGCCGTGGGACAGGGGGTAGCTGGGGCCAACGTCCTGACTTTC.

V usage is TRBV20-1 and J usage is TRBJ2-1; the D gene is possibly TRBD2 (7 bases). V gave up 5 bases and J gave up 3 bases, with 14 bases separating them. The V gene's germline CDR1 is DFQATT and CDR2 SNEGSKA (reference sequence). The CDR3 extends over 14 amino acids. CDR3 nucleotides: TGCAGTGCTGGGAGGGGGTCGCTCTACAATGAGCAGTTCTTC. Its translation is CSAGRGSLYNEQFF.

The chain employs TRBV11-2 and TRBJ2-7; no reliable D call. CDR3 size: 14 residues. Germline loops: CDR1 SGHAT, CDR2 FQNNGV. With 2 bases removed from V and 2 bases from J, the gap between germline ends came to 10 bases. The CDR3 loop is CASSLIDNPYEQYF. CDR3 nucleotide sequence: TGTGCCAGCAGCTTAATCGACAACCCCTACGAGCAGTACTTC.

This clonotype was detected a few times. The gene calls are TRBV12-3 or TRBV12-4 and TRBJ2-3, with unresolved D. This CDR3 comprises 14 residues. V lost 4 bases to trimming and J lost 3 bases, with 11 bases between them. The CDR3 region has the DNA TGTGCCAGCAGTTCGGAGAAACCGACAGATACGCAGTATTTT. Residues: CASSSEKPTDTQYF.

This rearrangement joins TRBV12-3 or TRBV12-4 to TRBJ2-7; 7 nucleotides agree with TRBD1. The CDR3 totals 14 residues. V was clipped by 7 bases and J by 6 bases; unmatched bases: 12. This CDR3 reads CASTPEGAAGEQYF. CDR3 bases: TGTGCCAGCACCCCAGAGGGGGCGGCAGGCGAGCAGTACTTC.